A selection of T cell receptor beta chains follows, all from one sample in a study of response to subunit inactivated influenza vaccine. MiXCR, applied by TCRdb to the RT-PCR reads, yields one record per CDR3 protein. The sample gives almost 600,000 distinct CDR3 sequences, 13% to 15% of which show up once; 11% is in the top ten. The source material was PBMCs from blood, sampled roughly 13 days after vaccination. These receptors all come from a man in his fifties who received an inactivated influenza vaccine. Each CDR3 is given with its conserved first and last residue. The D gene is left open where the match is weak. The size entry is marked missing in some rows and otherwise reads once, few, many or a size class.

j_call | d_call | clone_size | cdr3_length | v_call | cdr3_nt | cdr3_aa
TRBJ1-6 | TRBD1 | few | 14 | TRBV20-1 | TGCAGTGCTACAAGGACAGGGACTAATTCACCCCTCCACTTT | CSATRTGTNSPLHF
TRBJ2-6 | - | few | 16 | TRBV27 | TGTGCCAGCAGTTTATTGACCGGGACTGGGGCCAACGTCCTGACTTTC | CASSLLTGTGANVLTF
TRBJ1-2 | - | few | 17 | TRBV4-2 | TGTGCCAGCAGCCAAGACGTTGGTGGGCAACTGAACTATGGCTACACCTTC | CASSQDVGGQLNYGYTF
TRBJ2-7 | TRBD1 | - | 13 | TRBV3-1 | TGTGCCAGCAGCCAAAGGACAGGGGACGAGCAGTACTTC | CASSQRTGDEQYF
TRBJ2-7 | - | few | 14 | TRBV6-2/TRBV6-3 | TGTGCCAGCAGTCTCGGGATTATCGGCTACGAGCAGTACTTC | CASSLGIIGYEQYF
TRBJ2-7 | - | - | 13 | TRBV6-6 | TGTGCCAGCAGCCCAGCCCGACAAGTCGAGCAGTACTTC | CASSPARQVEQYF
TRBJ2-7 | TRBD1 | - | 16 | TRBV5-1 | TGCGCCAGCAGCTTTCGTGAGGACAGGCTTTACTACGAGCAGTACTTC | CASSFREDRLYYEQYF
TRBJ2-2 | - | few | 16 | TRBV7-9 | TGTGCCAGCAGCCCAAGGGGGAACAGATACACCGGGGAGCTGTTTTTT | CASSPRGNRYTGELFF
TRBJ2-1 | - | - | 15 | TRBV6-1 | TGTGCCAGCAGTCTAGGGGATTGGGCATCGAATGAGCAGTTCTTC | CASSLGDWASNEQFF
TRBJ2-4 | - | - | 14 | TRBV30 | TGTGCCTGGAGTCCCTCACTAGCCAAAAACATTCAGTACTTC | CAWSPSLAKNIQYF
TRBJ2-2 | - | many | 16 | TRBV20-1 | TGCAGCACACATAAGGGCGAAGGGCGGAACACCGGGGAGCTGTTTTTT | CSTHKGEGRNTGELFF
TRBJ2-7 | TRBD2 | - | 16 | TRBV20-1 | TGCAGTGCTAGAGATCCGATGCGGGGGGTATCCTACGAGCAGTACTTC | CSARDPMRGVSYEQYF
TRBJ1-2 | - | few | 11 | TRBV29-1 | TGCAGCGTTGAGGGGGGCTATGGCTACACCTTC | CSVEGGYGYTF
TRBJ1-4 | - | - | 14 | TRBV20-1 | TGCAGTGCTAGAGTGAACAGACTTAATGAAAAACTGTTTTTT | CSARVNRLNEKLFF
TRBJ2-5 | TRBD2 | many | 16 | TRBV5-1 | TGCGCCAGCAGCTCAGGGACTAGCGGGGCCAGAGAGACCCAGTACTTC | CASSSGTSGARETQYF
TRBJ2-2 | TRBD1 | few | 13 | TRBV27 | TGTGCCAGCAGGAGACAGGGATCCGGGGAGCTGTTTTTT | CASRRQGSGELFF
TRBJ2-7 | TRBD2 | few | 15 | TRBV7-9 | TGTGCCAGCAGCTTCCGGGAGGTAGACTCCTACGAGCAGTACTTC | CASSFREVDSYEQYF
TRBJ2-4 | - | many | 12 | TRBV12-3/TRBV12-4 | TGTGCCAGCGAGGGGCCGGGAAACATTCAGTACTTC | CASEGPGNIQYF
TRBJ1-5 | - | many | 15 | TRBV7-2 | TGTGCCAGCAGCCCCCGGGCCCAAGTCGATCAGCCCCAGCATTTT | CASSPRAQVDQPQHF
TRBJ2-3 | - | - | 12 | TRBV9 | TGTGCCAGCAGCGCCCCACTGGATACGCAGTATTTT | CASSAPLDTQYF
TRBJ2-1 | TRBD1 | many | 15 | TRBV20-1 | TGCAGTGCGGAGCCCCGACAGGGGTCCTACAATGAGCAGTTCTTC | CSAEPRQGSYNEQFF
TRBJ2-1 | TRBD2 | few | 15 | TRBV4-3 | TGCGCCAGCAGCCACGGACTAGCGGACAACAATGAGCAGTTCTTC | CASSHGLADNNEQFF
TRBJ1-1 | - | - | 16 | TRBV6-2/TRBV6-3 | TGTGCCAGCAGTTACTCGAGGGGACAACTGAACACTGAAGCTTTCTTT | CASSYSRGQLNTEAFF
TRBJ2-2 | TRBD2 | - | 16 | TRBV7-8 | TGTGCCAGCAGCTTAGCCGGGAGGGGGAACACCGGGGAGCTGTATTTT | CASSLAGRGNTGELYF
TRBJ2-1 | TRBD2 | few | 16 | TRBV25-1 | TGTGCCAGCAGTGGACTAGCGGGTCACTCCTACAATGAGCAGTTCTTC | CASSGLAGHSYNEQFF
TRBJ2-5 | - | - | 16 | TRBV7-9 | TGTGCCAGCAGCTTAGCCCGTGCGGGATGGGCTCAGACCCAGTACTTC | CASSLARAGWAQTQYF
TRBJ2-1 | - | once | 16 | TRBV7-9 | TGTGCCAGCAGCTTCACCCCCGGGACGCCATACAATGAGCAGTTCTTC | CASSFTPGTPYNEQFF
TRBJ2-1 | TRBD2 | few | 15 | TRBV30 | TGTGCCTGGACTAGGACTAGCGGGAACTACAATGAGCAGTTCTTC | CAWTRTSGNYNEQFF
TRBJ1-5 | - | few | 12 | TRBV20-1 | TGCAGTGCTAGGACCGGGTCATGGGCCCAGCATTTT | CSARTGSWAQHF
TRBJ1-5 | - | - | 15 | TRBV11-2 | TGTGCCAGCAGCTCGGCCGAAGGGGTCAATCAGCCCCAGCATTTT | CASSSAEGVNQPQHF
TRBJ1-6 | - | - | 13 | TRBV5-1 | TGCGCCAGCAGCTCGGGCAGTGGTTCACCCCTCCACTTT | CASSSGSGSPLHF
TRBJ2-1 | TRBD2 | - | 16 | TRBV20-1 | TGCAGTGCGGGGGTAGCGGGAGTGAGGTCCTACAATGAGCAGTTCTTC | CSAGVAGVRSYNEQFF
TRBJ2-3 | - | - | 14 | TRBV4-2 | TGTGCCAGCAGCACCCGGGACCAGACAGATACGCAGTATTTT | CASSTRDQTDTQYF
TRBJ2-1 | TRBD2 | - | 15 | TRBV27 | TGTGCCAGCAGAAGAGGGACTAGCGGATACAATGAGCAGTTCTTC | CASRRGTSGYNEQFF
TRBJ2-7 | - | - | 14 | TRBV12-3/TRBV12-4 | TGTGCCAGCCGAGACGGCCTACCCCCCTACGAGCAGTACTTC | CASRDGLPPYEQYF
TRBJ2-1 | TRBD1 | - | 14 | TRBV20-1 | TGCAAAGGCTCGAGCAGGGGGCGGCCGAATGAGCAGTTCTTC | CKGSSRGRPNEQFF
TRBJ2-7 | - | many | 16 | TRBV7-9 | TGTGCCAGCAGCTTACCGCCTTTAAGTAGACCCTACGAGCAGTACTTC | CASSLPPLSRPYEQYF
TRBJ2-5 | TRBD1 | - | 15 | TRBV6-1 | TGTGCCAGCAGAGGACAGGGGGCGCGCACGGAGACCCAGTACTTC | CASRGQGARTETQYF
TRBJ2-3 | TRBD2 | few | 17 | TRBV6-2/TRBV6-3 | TGTGCCACCTGGGGTCGGACTAGCTCCCACAACACAGATACGCAGTATTTT | CATWGRTSSHNTDTQYF
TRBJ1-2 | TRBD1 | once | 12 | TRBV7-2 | TGTGCCAGCAGCTTACGACAGGGCGGCTACACCTTC | CASSLRQGGYTF
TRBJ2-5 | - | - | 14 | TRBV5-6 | TGTGCCAGCAGCCGGGCGGGGTTTCAAGAGACCCAGTACTTC | CASSRAGFQETQYF
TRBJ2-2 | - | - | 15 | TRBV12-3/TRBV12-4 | TGTGCCAGCAGTTTAACAGCGGAGGTTGCCGGGGAGCTGTTTTTT | CASSLTAEVAGELFF
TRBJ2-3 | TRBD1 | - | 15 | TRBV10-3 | TGTGCCATCAGTGAAATCGGACAGGGCACAGATACGCAGTATTTT | CAISEIGQGTDTQYF
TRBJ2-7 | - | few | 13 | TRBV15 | TGTGCCACCAGCAGAGGGGGATCCTACGAGCAGTACTTC | CATSRGGSYEQYF
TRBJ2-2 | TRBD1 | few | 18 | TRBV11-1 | TGTGCCAGCAGTCAGATTCAGGACAGGGGGCCATACACCGGGGAGCTGTTTTTT | CASSQIQDRGPYTGELFF
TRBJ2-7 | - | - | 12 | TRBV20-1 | TGCAGTGCCCGGAAGGGCCGGAACGAGCAGTACTTC | CSARKGRNEQYF
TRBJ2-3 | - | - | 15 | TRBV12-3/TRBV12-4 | TGTGCCAGCAGACTAGGGGGGGCCGGTACAGATACGCAGTATTTT | CASRLGGAGTDTQYF
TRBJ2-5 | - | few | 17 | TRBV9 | TGTGCCAGCAGCGCCTCTCCGGAGGGGGGTATTCGGGAGACCCAGTACTTC | CASSASPEGGIRETQYF
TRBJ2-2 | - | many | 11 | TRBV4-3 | TGCGCCAGCAGCCATTCCGGGGAGCTGTTTTTT | CASSHSGELFF
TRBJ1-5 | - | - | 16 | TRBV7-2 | TGTGCCAGCAGCTTAGTAGGCAGGGTGAACAATCAGCCCCAGCATTTT | CASSLVGRVNNQPQHF
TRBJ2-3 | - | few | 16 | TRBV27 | TGTGCCAGCAGTTTCTCCGGGACAACCGGGCCAGATACGCAGTATTTT | CASSFSGTTGPDTQYF
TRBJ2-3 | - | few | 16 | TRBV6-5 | TGTGCCAGCAGTTACTCAGCCCAGGGGCGAACAGATACGCAGTATTTT | CASSYSAQGRTDTQYF
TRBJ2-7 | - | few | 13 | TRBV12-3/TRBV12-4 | TGTGCCAGCATGGCTGCCTATTCCTACGAGCAGTACTTC | CASMAAYSYEQYF